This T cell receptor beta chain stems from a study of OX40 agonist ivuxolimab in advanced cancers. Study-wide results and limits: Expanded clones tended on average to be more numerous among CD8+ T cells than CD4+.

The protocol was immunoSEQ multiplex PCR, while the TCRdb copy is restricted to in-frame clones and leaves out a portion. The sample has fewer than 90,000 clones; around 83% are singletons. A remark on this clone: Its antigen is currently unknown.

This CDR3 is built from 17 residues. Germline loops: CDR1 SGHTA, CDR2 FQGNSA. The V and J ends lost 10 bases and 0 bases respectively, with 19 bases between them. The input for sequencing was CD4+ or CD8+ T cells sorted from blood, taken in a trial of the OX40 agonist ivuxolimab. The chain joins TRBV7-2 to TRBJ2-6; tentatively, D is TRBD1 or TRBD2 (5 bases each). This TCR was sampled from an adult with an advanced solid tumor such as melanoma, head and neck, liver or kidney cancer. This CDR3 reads CATHARGTLSGANVLTF. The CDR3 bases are TGTGCCACCCACGCCCGGGGCACCCTCTCTGGGGCCAACGTCCTGACTTTC. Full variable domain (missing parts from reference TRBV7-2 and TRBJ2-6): GAGVSQSPSNKVTEKGKDVELRCDPISGHTALYWYRQSLGQGLEFLIYFQGNSAPDKSGLPSDRFSAERTGGSVSTLTIQRTQQEDSAVYLCATHARGTLSGANVLTFGAGSRLTVL.